This is a list of T cell receptor beta chains from one sample in a study of shared clonotypes between healthy human individuals. Clones were read by immunoSEQ multiplex PCR, and TCRdb kept only the in-frame ones, dropping some. The sample includes about 2,100,000 clones, more than 85% of them seen just once. The sample comprised naive CD8+ T cells from PBMCs. The receptors here all came from a man aged 18 to 30 in good health. Some clones in this sample may be carry-over from other donors' samples. Each CDR3 is given with its conserved first and last residue. The D gene is left open where the match is weak. Rows may omit the clone size; those that give it use once, few, many or a size class.

>TRBJ1-5|TRBV23-1|22|-|-
CASSQLESTRAEPTYSNQPQHF
TGCGCCAGCAGTCAACTCGAATCGACCAGGGCAGAGCCAACATATAGCAATCAGCCCCAGCATTTT
>TRBJ1-1|TRBV28|15|-|-
CASSLLRGRGEGAFF
TGTGCCAGCAGTTTACTACGGGGGAGGGGGGAAGGAGCTTTCTTT
>TRBJ2-5|TRBV10-3|14|-|-
CATRGEVGQETQYF
TGTGCCACCCGAGGGGAAGTAGGCCAAGAGACCCAGTACTTC
>TRBJ2-7|TRBV5-6|16|TRBD2|-
CASSTTPGLAGFEQYF
TGTGCCAGCAGCACCACGCCGGGACTAGCGGGATTCGAGCAGTACTTC
>TRBJ2-1|TRBV10-3|16|TRBD1|once
CAISESGTGGGNEQFF
TGTGCCATCAGTGAGTCGGGGACAGGGGGAGGTAACGAGCAGTTCTTC
>TRBJ2-2|TRBV28|18|-|-
CASSRLGGRGTNTGELFF
TGTGCCAGCAGTAGACTAGGGGGGCGCGGTACGAACACCGGGGAGCTGTTTTTT
>TRBJ2-7|TRBV10-2|14|-|-
CATMGDLGTYEQYF
TGCGCCACTATGGGGGACCTAGGAACCTACGAGCAGTACTTC
>TRBJ2-1|TRBV7-6|19|TRBD2|once
CASSPGLAGGSSSYNEQFF
TGTGCCAGCAGCCCCGGACTAGCGGGAGGGAGCAGCTCCTACAATGAGCAGTTCTTC
>TRBJ2-5|TRBV30|15|-|-
CAWSVFTGREETQYF
TGTGCCTGGAGTGTCTTCACAGGGAGGGAAGAGACCCAGTACTTC
>TRBJ1-2|TRBV5-6|15|-|-
CASSLRTQAAHGYTF
TGTGCCAGCAGCTTACGGACCCAGGCGGCTCATGGCTACACCTTC
>TRBJ2-7|TRBV11-2|16|-|-
CASSPPQGFIIYEQYF
TGTGCCAGCAGCCCCCCCCAGGGGTTCATCATCTACGAGCAGTACTTC
>TRBJ2-5|TRBV7-9|16|TRBD1|-
CASSSGTGDSQETQYF
TGTGCCAGCAGTTCCGGGACAGGGGATTCGCAAGAGACCCAGTACTTC
>TRBJ2-1|TRBV7-6|17|TRBD2|-
CASSLVSSGSSYNEQFF
TGTGCCAGCAGCTTAGTTTCTAGCGGAAGCTCCTACAATGAGCAGTTCTTC
>TRBJ2-7|TRBV19|14|TRBD1|-
CASSTMTGIYEQYF
TGTGCCAGTAGTACTATGACAGGGATATACGAGCAGTACTTC
>TRBJ2-7|TRBV9|16|TRBD2|once
CASSVDRASGKAEQYF
TGTGCCAGCAGCGTAGATCGGGCTAGCGGGAAGGCCGAGCAGTACTTC
>TRBJ1-2|TRBV6-6|13|-|few
CASSDTRLHGYTF
TGTGCCAGCAGTGACACCCGGTTACACGGCTACACCTTC
>TRBJ1-5|TRBV5-1|13|-|-
CASSLAGNQPQHF
TGCGCCAGCAGCTTGGCTGGGAATCAGCCCCAGCATTTT
>TRBJ2-7|TRBV19|12|-|once
CASSSNNYEQYF
TGTGCCAGTAGTAGCAACAACTACGAGCAGTACTTC
>TRBJ2-4|TRBV25-1|15|-|-
CASTNSETPADIQYF
TGTGCCAGCACCAATTCGGAGACCCCGGCCGACATTCAGTACTTC
>TRBJ1-1|TRBV7-3|17|-|few
CASSLYGPGFVKTEAFF
TGTGCCAGCAGCTTATACGGGCCAGGGTTTGTGAAGACTGAAGCTTTCTTT
>TRBJ2-2|TRBV7-9|15|-|-
CASSLASLNGGELFF
TGTGCCAGCAGCTTAGCTAGCCTGAACGGCGGGGAGCTGTTTTTT
>TRBJ2-7|TRBV19|16|TRBD2|once
CASSRGREGTLDEQYF
TGTGCCAGTAGTAGGGGGCGGGAGGGTACCCTGGACGAGCAGTACTTC
>TRBJ2-1|TRBV15|14|-|-
CATREGNKHNEQFF
TGTGCCACCAGAGAAGGTAATAAACACAATGAGCAGTTCTTC
>TRBJ1-1|TRBV15|12|-|-
CATSRGNSGAFF
TGTGCCACCAGCAGAGGAAACTCGGGGGCTTTCTTT
>TRBJ1-2|TRBV19|14|-|-
CASSIATSHYGYTF
TGTGCCAGTAGTATAGCGACAAGCCACTATGGCTACACCTTC
>TRBJ1-2|TRBV2|13|TRBD1|-
CARDPGQGEGYTF
TGTGCCAGGGACCCGGGACAGGGAGAAGGCTACACCTTC
>TRBJ1-2|TRBV9|15|-|-
CASSVADRRDYGYTF
TGTGCCAGCAGCGTAGCTGACAGACGCGACTATGGCTACACCTTC
>TRBJ1-1|TRBV4-1|15|-|-
CASSQDSRGGTEAFF
TGCGCCAGCAGCCAAGATTCGAGGGGGGGGACTGAAGCTTTCTTT
>TRBJ2-3|TRBV5-1|15|-|-
CASSLFPGGRDTQYF
TGCGCCAGCAGCTTGTTCCCAGGGGGGAGGGATACGCAGTATTTT
>TRBJ2-1|TRBV27|15|TRBD2|-
CASLQLAGLYNEQFF
TGTGCCAGCTTACAACTAGCGGGCCTTTACAATGAGCAGTTCTTC
>TRBJ2-1|TRBV7-9|14|TRBD2|-
CASSPKTSSDEQFF
TGTGCCAGCAGCCCGAAGACTAGCAGCGATGAGCAGTTCTTC
>TRBJ2-5|TRBV6-5|15|TRBD2|-
CASSYPSGSQETQYF
TGTGCCAGCAGTTACCCTAGCGGGAGCCAAGAGACCCAGTACTTC
>TRBJ2-1|TRBV7-9|12|-|-
CASSSNRVEQFF
TGTGCCAGCAGCTCAAACAGGGTAGAGCAGTTCTTC
>TRBJ2-5|TRBV7-6|14|-|once
CASSLIRGGETQYF
TGTGCCAGCAGCTTAATCAGGGGGGGAGAGACCCAGTACTTC
>TRBJ2-6|TRBV30|23|TRBD1|once
CAWSRRRDRVNLGFSSGANVLTF
TGTGCCTGGAGTAGGCGCCGGGACAGGGTTAATTTGGGGTTTTCCTCTGGGGCCAACGTCCTGACTTTC
>TRBJ1-5|TRBV30|14|-|-
CAWSAIAASQPQHF
TGTGCCTGGAGTGCCATCGCAGCGAGTCAGCCCCAGCATTTT
>TRBJ2-1|TRBV5-4|18|TRBD2|-
CASSPRGSGVLAYNEQFF
TGTGCCAGCAGCCCCCGCGGGAGCGGGGTTCTTGCCTACAATGAGCAGTTCTTC
>TRBJ2-1|TRBV9|13|-|-
CASSVQGTNEQFF
TGTGCCAGCAGCGTACAAGGGACCAATGAGCAGTTCTTC
>TRBJ2-7|TRBV27|16|-|-
CASSYGRQTGSYEQYF
TGTGCCAGCAGTTACGGCCGACAGACTGGCTCCTACGAGCAGTACTTC
>TRBJ1-2|TRBV9|18|TRBD1|-
CASSQNPGQGLERYGYTF
TGTGCCAGCAGCCAAAATCCGGGACAGGGGTTGGAGAGGTATGGCTACACCTTC
>TRBJ1-3|TRBV11-2|12|-|-
CASSLDPLTIYF
TGTGCCAGCAGCTTAGATCCTTTAACCATATATTTT
>TRBJ2-7|TRBV27|17|-|-
CASSPQETRTPSYEQYF
TGTGCCAGCAGTCCCCAGGAAACCAGGACCCCCTCCTACGAGCAGTACTTC
>TRBJ1-1|TRBV19|15|-|once
CASTVYDLQSTEAFF
TGTGCCAGTACAGTATATGACCTCCAAAGCACTGAAGCTTTCTTT
>TRBJ2-1|TRBV6-1|15|-|-
CAIWSGTVAYNEQFF
TGTGCCATCTGGTCCGGGACGGTCGCCTACAATGAGCAGTTCTTC
>TRBJ2-1|TRBV6-5|15|-|-
CASTYVGGSANEQFF
TGTGCCAGCACTTACGTAGGGGGGAGTGCAAATGAGCAGTTCTTC
>TRBJ1-6|TRBV4-1|17|-|-
CASSQGDRSAYNSPLHF
TGCGCCAGCAGCCAAGGAGACAGGTCCGCTTATAATTCACCCCTCCACTTT
>TRBJ2-7|TRBV4-3|17|TRBD2|-
CASSQDPVASGLNEQYF
TGCGCCAGCAGCCAAGATCCGGTGGCTAGCGGGTTGAACGAGCAGTACTTC
>TRBJ2-1|TRBV29-1|18|TRBD2|-
CSVEGWLAGGSSYNEQFF
TGCAGCGTTGAAGGATGGCTAGCGGGGGGGAGCTCCTACAATGAGCAGTTCTTC
>TRBJ1-2|TRBV5-6|15|-|-
CASSRGQYDGDGYTF
TGTGCCAGCAGCCGAGGACAATATGACGGGGATGGCTACACCTTC